One sample yielded the 22 T cell receptor beta chains listed below, sequenced in a study of cytomegalovirus exposure and HLA in healthy donors. 13 Jbeta primers and 60 Vbeta primers were used for the PCR. Profiled with immunoSEQ multiplex PCR; TCRdb holds only in-frame clones, not every one. The sample records about 140,000 clones, approximately 9% being singletons. Specimen: PBMCs. The receptors were sampled from a male donor in good health and CMV-seronegative.

In this sample, this clone turned up a few times. V and J are TRBV25-1 and TRBJ1-2; 9 bases agree with TRBD1. This CDR3 region has 15 residues. The germline gives CDR1 MGHDK, CDR2 SYGVNS. Unmatched junction bases numbered 10, after V lost 5 bases and J lost 6 bases. In nucleotides, the CDR3 is TGTGCCAGCAGTTTAACGACAGGGGGGTCGGATGGCTACACCTTC. Translated: CASSLTTGGSDGYTF.

This sequence joins TRBV6-5 and TRBJ1-6; D unclear. Germline V gene lookup returns CDR1 MNHEY and CDR2 SVGAGI. Deletions cut 0 bases from V and 7 bases from J, with 7 bases between. CDR3 length equals 14 residues. This CDR3 is CASSYSQRNSPLHF. The CDR3 DNA sequence: TGTGCCAGCAGTTACTCACAGAGAAATTCACCCCTCCACTTT.

This clone was observed a few times. This chain links TRBV4-3 with TRBJ1-6; the D gene is possibly TRBD1 (6 bases). The V end lost 0 bases, the J end lost 9 bases, and 18 bases lay between the germline ends. The CDR3 is made up of 17 amino acids. Germline values: CDR1 LGHNA, CDR2 YSLEER. This chain's CDR3 is CASSQENRQGLSSPLHF. The CDR3 bases are TGCGCCAGCAGCCAAGAAAATCGGCAGGGGTTGAGTTCACCCCTCCACTTT.

The genes are TRBV29-1 and TRBJ2-3; D is ambiguous. Germline lookup yields CDR1 SQVTM and CDR2 ANQGSEA. Trimming cost V 1 base and J 8 bases, with 13 bases left between them. The CDR3 has 13 residues. CDR3 loop: CSVEAGTDGTQYF. The CDR3 coding sequence is TGCAGCGTTGAAGCAGGAACTGATGGTACGCAGTATTTT.

This clone was detected only a few times. The same CDR3 also results from other DNA sequences found in this sample. The chain has TRBV28 and TRBJ2-7; a weak D match, TRBD1 (5 bases). Germline-derived CDR1 and CDR2 are MDHEN and SYDVKM. The CDR3 extends over 14 amino acids. V lost 3 bases to trimming and J lost 1 base, with 10 bases between them. CDR3 coding DNA: TGTGCCAGCAGTTTTAGGGGCAGGTCCTACGAGCAGTACTTC. Translating gives CASSFRGRSYEQYF.

The chain is built from TRBV9 and TRBJ1-6; D is unresolved. The CDR3 spans 18 residues. CDR1 SGDLS and CDR2 YYNGEE come from the germline V gene. Trimming stripped 4 bases from V and 0 bases from J, with 17 bases between. CDR3 protein: CASSPRSGMDSYNSPLHF. The CDR3 nucleotides are TGTGCCAGCAGCCCCCGGTCGGGGATGGACTCCTATAATTCACCCCTCCACTTT. Complete variable domain (other parts from reference TRBV9 and TRBJ1-6): DSGVTQTPKHLITATGQRVTLRCSPRSGDLSVYWYQQSLDQGLQFLIQYYNGEERAKGNILERFSAQQFPDLHSELNLSSLELGDSALYFCASSPRSGMDSYNSPLHFGNGTRLTVT.

The rearrangement joins TRBV5-1 to TRBJ2-2; the match to TRBD2 covers 8 bases. This CDR3 has 15 residues. The V gene end was trimmed by 0 bases and the J gene end by 3 bases; junction bases not matched to a gene: 1. Germline loops: CDR1 SGHRS, CDR2 YFSETQ. The CDR3 protein is CASSLVAGYTGELFF. In DNA form, the CDR3 reads TGCGCCAGCAGCTTGGTAGCGGGATACACCGGGGAGCTGTTTTTT.

This clone was seen more than once but under ten times. The chain uses TRBV11-1 and TRBJ2-2; no clear D gene. The ends were cut back, 0 bases at V and 4 bases at J, with 6 bases in the middle. This CDR3 spans 14 amino acids. Looked up from germline, CDR1 is SGHAT and CDR2 is FQDESV (reference sequence). CDR3 in DNA: TGTGCCAGCAGCTTAGCGAGACTCACCGGGGAGCTGTTTTTT. Translation: CASSLARLTGELFF.

The chain joins TRBV5-6 to TRBJ2-7, with TRBD1 identical over 9 bases. The CDR3 spans 16 residues. Germline-derived CDR1 and CDR2 are SGHDT and YYEEEE. V lost 2 bases to trimming and J lost 5 bases; unmatched junction nucleotides: 11. The CDR3 coding sequence is TGTGCCAGCAGCTTCCAAAGGGACAGGGTTGGGCACGAGCAGTACTTC. This translates into CASSFQRDRVGHEQYF.

The sample holds a few counts of this clone. V and J are TRBV25-1 and TRBJ1-2; 11 bases map to TRBD1. J was trimmed by 1 base and V by 2 bases; bases with no gene match: 3. Germline V gene sequence: CDR1 MGHDK, CDR2 SYGVNS. CDR3 size: 16 residues. In DNA, the CDR3 is TGTGCCAGCAGTGAAATTGGGACAGGGGGTAACTATGGCTACACCTTC. Translation: CASSEIGTGGNYGYTF.

V is TRBV7-9 and J is TRBJ1-1; 7 bases map to TRBD1. Germline CDR1 is SEHNR and CDR2 is FQNEAQ (reference sequence). V shed 5 bases and J 5 bases; nucleotides not matched to a gene: 23. The CDR3 has 19 amino acids. CDR3 DNA: TGTGCCAGCAGCCTCCCGAGGGGGCCGCCACAAATCCCTTCTACTGAAGCTTTCTTT. Amino acid sequence: CASSLPRGPPQIPSTEAFF.

This clone was counted only a few times. The chain carries TRBV7-2 and TRBJ2-2; D is unclear. This CDR3 contains 12 residues. Germline V gene data show CDR1 as SGHTA and CDR2 as FQGNSA. V was trimmed by 6 bases and J by 2 bases, leaving 4 bases between them. The chain's CDR3 is CASSKNTGELFF. The CDR3 nucleotides read TGTGCCAGCAGTAAAAACACCGGGGAGCTGTTTTTT.

This clone was seen a few times. The rearrangement links TRBV7-2 to TRBJ2-3, with 10 bases fitting TRBD2. With V trimmed by 2 bases and J by 0 bases, 2 bases remained unmatched. The V gene's germline CDR1 is SGHTA and CDR2 FQGNSA. The CDR3 is 16 amino acids. CDR3 nucleotides: TGTGCCAGCAGCTTATTAGCGGGAGGAAGCACAGATACGCAGTATTTT. This codes for CASSLLAGGSTDTQYF.

The chain recombines TRBV6-6 with TRBJ2-5, with a weak D call TRBD1 (6 bases). Germline CDR1 is MNHNY and CDR2 is SVGAGI (reference sequence). V was cut by 0 bases and J by 4 bases, with 9 bases left in between. The CDR3 has 14 residues. This CDR3 reads CASSYSRGIETQYF. In DNA, the CDR3 is TGTGCCAGCAGTTACTCGAGGGGGATAGAGACCCAGTACTTC.

This chain joins TRBV6-5 and TRBJ2-3; 10 nucleotides line up with TRBD2. The CDR3 length is 15 residues. V lost 0 bases and J lost 6; bases outside the gene matches: 3. Germline loops: CDR1 MNHEY, CDR2 SVGAGI. Written as DNA, the CDR3 is TGTGCCAGCAGTTACTCGAGCGGGAGGGTGGATACGCAGTATTTT. It yields the protein CASSYSSGRVDTQYF.

In its sample, this clone was seen a few times. DNA of the CDR3: TGTGCCAGCAGTGGGGGCAGCTCTGGGGCCAACGTCCTGACTTTC. Its translation is CASSGGSSGANVLTF. The V call is TRBV6-1, the J call TRBJ2-6; D is perhaps TRBD1 (5 bases). The CDR3 spans 15 residues. CDR1 and CDR2 from the germline V gene are MNHNS and SASEGT. V gave up 4 bases and J gave up 0 bases, with 7 bases separating them.

This chain joins TRBV30 and TRBJ1-1; D may be TRBD1 (6 bases). The CDR3 sequence is 16 residues long. From germline, CDR1 is GTSNPN and CDR2 SVGIG (reference sequence). V lost 0 bases and J lost 2, with 16 bases in between. The CDR3 spells CAWSVHGGPKNTEAFF. The CDR3 nucleotides read TGTGCCTGGAGTGTACACGGGGGGCCGAAAAACACTGAAGCTTTCTTT. The variable domain in full, with the rest retrieved from reference TRBV30 and TRBJ1-1, is SQTIHQWPATLVQPVGSPLSLECTVEGTSNPNLYWYRQAAGRGLQLLFYSVGIGQISSEVPQNLSASRPQDRQFILSSKKLLLSDSGFYLCAWSVHGGPKNTEAFFGQGTRLTVV.

This clone was observed a few times. The genes are TRBV4-2 and TRBJ1-2; a possible D gene is TRBD1 (6 bases). Germline CDR1 is LGHNA and CDR2 is YNFKEQ. The V gene lost 3 bases and the J gene lost 5 bases, with 16 bases spanning the gap. The CDR3 spans 15 residues. For the CDR3, the DNA is TGTGCCAGCAGCCAGCCCCCGACAGGAGTTTATGGCTACACCTTC. Encoded protein: CASSQPPTGVYGYTF.

This clone occurred a few times. In DNA form, the CDR3 reads TGTGCCAGCAGTTCTCGGACAGGAACCCAGGCCAAACTGTTTTTT. Encoded protein: CASSSRTGTQAKLFF. V gene TRBV28 combines with J gene TRBJ1-4; 7 nucleotides align to TRBD1. Germline-derived CDR1 and CDR2 are MDHEN and SYDVKM. The length of the CDR3 is 15 residues. The ends lost 4 bases at V and 11 bases at J; junction bases unmatched: 13.

The V call is TRBV20-1, the J call TRBJ2-5; D not resolved. The CDR3 length is 11 residues. Germline CDR1 reads DFQATT; CDR2 reads SNEGSKA (reference sequence). The V end was cut by 2 bases, the J end by 12 bases, with 13 bases between. Written as DNA, the CDR3 is TGCAGTGCTAGATTCGGGTTGGCCGAGTACTTC. Translation gives CSARFGLAEYF.

This clone was counted between two and nine times. The identical CDR3 is also encoded by other nucleotide sequences in the sample. The DNA for the CDR3 is TGTGCCAGCAGTTATACGGACAGGGTCGGCACAGATACGCAGTATTTT. Amino acid sequence: CASSYTDRVGTDTQYF. The V and J genes are TRBV6-5 and TRBJ2-3; 8 nucleotides line up with TRBD1. CDR1 and CDR2 (germline): MNHEY, SVGAGI. There are 16 residues in the CDR3. The ends lost 3 bases at V and 1 base at J; junction bases unmatched: 6.

J is TRBJ1-1 and V is TRBV27; TRBD1 agrees at 7 bases. The CDR3 has 18 residues. Germline trimming cut 5 bases from V and 4 bases from J; bases unmatched to any gene: 19. The germline V gene encodes CDR1 MNHEY and CDR2 SMNVEV (reference sequence). The CDR3 coding sequence is TGTGCCAGCAGTCACCTGACAGGGCGGAGTGCCTGGAGCACTGAAGCTTTCTTT. This gives the protein CASSHLTGRSAWSTEAFF.